The T cell receptor (beta chain) under discussion was sequenced for a study of human thymus T cells. Study-wide results and limits: Related work found strong thymic repertoire overlap between unrelated individuals. In thymic and blood repertoires alike, V and J usage looked biased.

About this clone: No antigen is known for it.

Method: immunoSEQ multiplex PCR; TCRdb's copy keeps in-frame clones and lacks some. Of 120,000 or so clones in the sample, about 93% were seen once. Corrective heart surgery yielded resections, and these provided the thymus tissue. Each of the donors was a healthy Finnish infant who was undergoing open corrective cardiac surgery for congenital heart defects. Germline V gene sequence: CDR1 SNHLY, CDR2 FYNNEI. V lost 6 bases and J lost 4, with 19 bases in between. The CDR3 covers 16 residues. The V gene is TRBV2, the J gene TRBJ1-5, with D maybe TRBD1 (5 bases). The source material was thymus tissue. The clonotype originates from a boy younger than two with a congenital heart defect but otherwise immunologically healthy. The CDR3 region is CASSLLDTKSNQPQHF. The CDR3 DNA reads as TGTGCCAGCAGCTTACTGGACACGAAAAGTAATCAGCCCCAGCATTTT.